Listed below are T cell receptor beta chains from one sample, sequenced in a study of blood T cell repertoires in COVID-19. TCRdb keeps only in-frame clones here, not all; method: immunoSEQ multiplex PCR. The sample has 110,000 to 150,000 clones, 65% to 80% seen once; the top ten hold 13%. The sequencing input was peripheral blood. These receptor sequences come from an elderly man with acute or convalescent COVID-19. Each CDR3 is given with its conserved first and last residue. Expanded clones are given a class, and other clones once, few, many or no size at all.

CDR3aa | len | v_gene | abundance | j_gene
CASSPGGSTNEKLFF | 15 | TRBV5-8 | - | TRBJ1-4
CASSLVRSDTQYF | 13 | TRBV7-2 | - | TRBJ2-3
CASSYPEDATNEKLFF | 16 | TRBV6-6 | - | TRBJ1-4
CASSGTQQGMGVEAFF | 16 | TRBV18 | - | TRBJ1-1
CASKSRTDTQYF | 12 | TRBV19 | - | TRBJ2-3
CASSLNSIYGYTF | 13 | TRBV11-2 | few | TRBJ1-2
CASSYRSDRRNTEAFF | 16 | TRBV6-5 | - | TRBJ1-1
CASSQAGEGQVQFF | 14 | TRBV3-1/TRBV3-2 | - | TRBJ2-1
CASSPYTGELFF | 12 | TRBV7-2 | - | TRBJ2-2
CASSLSRDTGYTF | 13 | TRBV7-3 | - | TRBJ1-2
CASSKTSGVTEQYF | 14 | TRBV5-1 | - | TRBJ2-7
CASSQKPEQETQYF | 14 | TRBV4-3 | - | TRBJ2-5
CASSFTRQGPNGYTF | 15 | TRBV28 | - | TRBJ1-2
CAWSRHPAAQYF | 12 | TRBV30 | - | TRBJ2-5
CASNFIPGELFF | 12 | TRBV12-3/TRBV12-4 | few | TRBJ2-2
CSVEGTSENEKLFF | 14 | TRBV29-1 | - | TRBJ1-4
CASSFRTGGGSPLHF | 15 | TRBV5-4 | - | TRBJ1-6
CSAILQGEAFF | 11 | TRBV20-1 | - | TRBJ1-1
CASRWDRQETQYF | 13 | TRBV12-3/TRBV12-4 | few | TRBJ2-5
CASSVGLDRVTYEQYF | 16 | TRBV9 | - | TRBJ2-7
CATIEEQGNDEQYF | 14 | TRBV10-2 | - | TRBJ2-7
CATHGIFAYEQYF | 13 | TRBV11-2 | - | TRBJ2-7
CASFRDSLMNTEAFF | 15 | TRBV5-1 | - | TRBJ1-1
CASSFGDRETGELFF | 15 | TRBV5-4 | once | TRBJ2-2
CASSLGGLPATNEKLFF | 17 | TRBV5-4 | - | TRBJ1-4
CASSEGQGSLGEQYF | 15 | TRBV2 | - | TRBJ2-7
CASSYLREQYF | 11 | TRBV6-6 | - | TRBJ2-7
CASSQDLARQETQYF | 15 | TRBV3-1/TRBV3-2 | - | TRBJ2-5
CASSPAGTGGVGEQYF | 16 | TRBV5-4 | - | TRBJ2-7
CASSRQPVNTEAFF | 14 | TRBV5-1 | - | TRBJ1-1
CASSLWDRVFIDTF | 14 | TRBV5-6 | - | TRBJ1-2
CASSMGRGSDRVSETQYF | 18 | TRBV19 | - | TRBJ2-5
CASSSGSNKGTGELFF | 16 | TRBV5-1 | - | TRBJ2-2
CASSANRVTGTGELFF | 16 | TRBV28 | - | TRBJ2-2
CASSLQAGTYEQYF | 14 | TRBV7-2 | - | TRBJ2-7
CASSLQGSGGNTIYF | 15 | TRBV28 | - | TRBJ1-3
CASSGDRAIHEQFF | 14 | TRBV11-1 | - | TRBJ2-1
CASLSLQGRHQPQHF | 15 | TRBV6-5 | - | TRBJ1-5
CASTTGGRLNTEAFF | 15 | TRBV2 | - | TRBJ1-1
CASSEGLSTDTQYF | 14 | TRBV2 | - | TRBJ2-3
CASLYGDSYEQYF | 13 | TRBV11-2 | few | TRBJ2-7
CASSWGGNYEQYF | 13 | TRBV5-1 | - | TRBJ2-7
CASSGGGRSYNEQFF | 15 | TRBV6-5 | - | TRBJ2-1
CATLRGNRYGYTF | 13 | TRBV28 | - | TRBJ1-2
CASSLFRLGYTF | 12 | TRBV7-9 | few | TRBJ1-2
CASSPGQGRNEKLFF | 15 | TRBV7-8 | - | TRBJ1-4
CASSAIGQGANTGELFF | 17 | TRBV6-1 | - | TRBJ2-2
CATSRTGGLGQFF | 13 | TRBV24-1 | - | TRBJ2-1
CASSPGQGYGYTF | 13 | TRBV19 | once | TRBJ1-2
CASSYQGNEQYF | 12 | TRBV25-1 | - | TRBJ2-7
CASSTGQANYGYTF | 14 | TRBV18 | - | TRBJ1-2
CASSLAGALMNTEAFF | 16 | TRBV5-1 | - | TRBJ1-1
CASSAQGRGHTDTQYF | 16 | TRBV9 | few | TRBJ2-3
CAWRGRGGGEQFF | 13 | TRBV30 | - | TRBJ2-1
CASSVRDMADGYTF | 14 | TRBV9 | - | TRBJ1-2
CASSLPGHGFYEQYF | 15 | TRBV28 | - | TRBJ2-7
CASSVGTSGGFTDTQYF | 17 | TRBV9 | - | TRBJ2-3